This T cell receptor (beta chain) comes out of a study of blood T cell repertoires in COVID-19. V lost 3 bases and J lost 3; bases outside the gene matches: 4. Germline V gene data show CDR1 as LNHDA and CDR2 as SQIVND (reference sequence). The CDR3 consists of 15 residues. In the study's own analysis: By means of reference gene primer amplification, nucleated cell counts were estimated. TCRdb's table, derived via immunoSEQ multiplex PCR, lists solely in-frame clones and lacks some. V and J calls and clone size are copied from that table; D and trimming were computed from the DNA. The table includes approximately 250,000 clones, 65% to 90% detected once.

Sequencing was carried out using peripheral blood. This TCR was sampled from a man aged 40-49 years who had recovered from COVID-19. The chain employs TRBV19 and TRBJ1-2, with 10 bases lining up with TRBD1. CDR3 coding DNA: TGTGCCAGTAGTATGGCCGGGACAGGGGACTATGGCTACACCTTC. It is translated as CASSMAGTGDYGYTF. Drawing the rest from reference TRBV19 and TRBJ1-2, the complete variable domain is DGGITQSPKYLFRKEGQNVTLSCEQNLNHDAMYWYRQDPGQGLRLIYYSQIVNDFQKGDIAEGYSVSREKKESFPLTVTSAQKNPTAFYLCASSMAGTGDYGYTFGSGTRLTVV.